This T cell receptor (beta chain) was identified in a study of blood T cell repertoires in COVID-19. The CDR3 loop spans 13 amino acids. From germline, CDR1 is SNHLY and CDR2 FYNNEI. V lost 6 bases to trimming and J lost 0 bases, with 6 bases between them. Only one count was recorded for this clone. Clones were sequenced by immunoSEQ multiplex PCR, and TCRdb holds only the in-frame ones, with some missing. The repertoire holds 200,000 to 300,000 clones, over 75% seen once, with over 2% in the top ten. The chain carries TRBV2 and TRBJ1-3; D is perhaps TRBD1 (5 bases). This TCR was recovered from a woman in her fifties or sixties with acute or convalescent COVID-19. Sequencing used peripheral blood. The CDR3 reads CASRDNSGNTIYF. CDR3 sequence (DNA): TGTGCCAGCAGGGACAACTCTGGAAACACCATATATTTT.